One and the same sample provided the 22 T cell receptor beta chains below, sequenced in a study of CD8+CD57+ T cells in acquired aplastic anemia. TCR beta VDJ and CDR3 profiles were obtained from a genomic DNA template. TCRdb redid the calling of the reads with MiXCR, one entry per CDR3 protein. Seen here are hundreds of thousands of distinct CDR3 sequences, 82% observed once, and the top ten hold approximately 42%. Previously, flow cytometry had revealed CD8+CD57+ cell expansion in the patients chosen for sequencing. The sample consisted of sorted CD4+, CD8+, or CD8+CD57+ T cells (not recorded which) from PBMCs. These receptors came from a human donor with aplastic anemia.

This clonotype has more than one count but fewer than ten. This chain connects TRBV29-1 to TRBJ1-1, with D possibly TRBD1 on 6 matching bases. V dropped 6 bases and J dropped 2 bases, with 13 bases sitting between them. Germline CDR1 reads SQVTM; CDR2 reads ANQGSEA. This CDR3 is built from 13 residues. In DNA form, the CDR3 reads TGCAGCGTCTTGACAGGACCTAACACTGAAGCTTTCTTT. Its translation is CSVLTGPNTEAFF. Looking up the rest from reference TRBV29-1 and TRBJ1-1 gives the full variable domain: SAVISQKPSRDICQRGTSLTIQCQVDSQVTMMFWYRQQPGQSLTLIATANQGSEATYESGFVIDKFPISRPNLTFSTLTVSNMSPEDSSIYLCSVLTGPNTEAFFGQGTRLTVV.

This chain connects TRBV12-3 or TRBV12-4 to TRBJ2-5, with D unresolved. V was cut by 10 bases and J by 2 bases, with 17 bases left in between. The CDR3 totals 14 residues. The DNA for the CDR3 is TGTGCCACCACGAAAGGCAGCGAGCAAGAGACCCAGTACTTC. Translated: CATTKGSEQETQYF.

In the case of this clonotype: A read error may produce the germline difference seen at one junction end. The rearrangement links TRBV7-2 to TRBJ1-6, with 8 bases matching TRBD1. Looked up from germline, CDR1 is SGHTA and CDR2 is FQGNSA. The CDR3 covers 14 residues. DNA of the CDR3: TGTGCCAGCAGTTTGGACAGGGCCGGTTTCCCCCTCCGCTTT. This encodes CASSLDRAGFPLRF.

This clonotype showed up just once. One end of the junction is discordant with germline, which a read error may explain. The chain joins TRBV10-3 to TRBJ1-2, with D possibly being TRBD1 (6 bases). The CDR3 has 14 amino acids. CDR1 is ENHRY and CDR2 is SYGVKD in the germline V gene. CDR3 amino acids: CAVSGSGENYGYTF. The CDR3 nucleotides read TGTGCCGTCAGTGGGTCAGGGGAAAACTATGGCTACACCTTC.

This clonotype has only one observation. V gene TRBV11-2 combines with J gene TRBJ2-3; 11 bases match TRBD2. Germline CDR1 SGHAT, CDR2 FQNNGV. Unmatched junction bases numbered 10, after V lost 3 bases and J lost 2 bases. There are 18 residues in the CDR3. DNA of the CDR3: TGTGCCAGCAGCTTGTCTAGCGGGGGGCCCCGACCCACAGATACGCAGTATTTT. Translated: CASSLSSGGPRPTDTQYF.

Remarks on this clonotype: The final CDR3 position lacks the conserved phenylalanine or tryptophan, pointing to a likely read error. The limits of the CDR3 on the DNA are not certain, so only TCRdb's listed CDR3 is given. The CDR3 reads CAGQPARGSRND. V is TRBV7-9 and J is TRBJ2-5; the D call TRBD2 from the table was never checked on the DNA. Germline V gene sequence: CDR1 SEHNR, CDR2 FQNEAQ (reference sequence). Ends included, the CDR3 has 12 residues.

This chain joins TRBV30 and TRBJ1-5; D gene unclear. This CDR3 contains 13 residues. V was shortened by 6 bases and J by 4 bases, with 13 bases between the two germline ends. Germline values: CDR1 GTSNPN, CDR2 SVGIG (reference sequence). CDR3 coding DNA: TGTGCCTGTAGCGTATACGGGAATCAGCCCCAGCATTTT. It codes for CACSVYGNQPQHF.

This clonotype was detected once. The chain employs TRBV7-2 and TRBJ2-7, with TRBD2 as a possible D gene (6 bases). V gave up 0 bases and J gave up 3 bases, with 21 bases separating them. The CDR3 covers 18 residues. Germline V gene data show CDR1 as SGHTA and CDR2 as FQGNSA. The CDR3 here is CASSLAGGPETLYYEQYV. The CDR3 DNA sequence: TGTGCCAGCAGCTTAGCGGGAGGCCCCGAAACGCTGTACTACGAGCAGTACGTC.

The V call is TRBV11-1, the J call TRBJ2-1, with D tentatively TRBD1 (9 bases). The CDR3 consists of 16 residues. Trimming removed 3 bases from V and 8 bases from J, with 20 bases in between. Germline V CDR1 and CDR2: SGHAT, FQDESV (reference sequence). In nucleotides, the CDR3 is TGTGCCAGCAGCTTTACAGGGGGCGGGGGGAGCGATGAGCAGTTCTTC. Amino acids: CASSFTGGGGSDEQFF.

This clonotype appeared a few times. Compared with germline, one end of the junction differs, possibly owing to a read error. CDR3 sequence reads: CATSGGPGYTF. As DNA, the CDR3 is TGTGCCACCAGTGGGGGACCTGGCTACACCTTC. V usage is TRBV6-6 and J usage is TRBJ1-2, with a weak D call TRBD1 (5 bases). This CDR3 comprises 11 residues. CDR1 MNHNY and CDR2 SVGAGI come from the germline V gene (reference sequence).

The CDR3 protein is CASSLEEEGGNEQFF. CDR3 nucleotide sequence: TGTGCCAGCAGCTTGGAGGAGGAGGGGGGGAATGAGCAGTTCTTC. The chain employs TRBV5-6 and TRBJ2-1; D perhaps matches TRBD2 (7 bases). Between the trimmed V and J ends, which lost 0 bases and 7 bases, there was a span of 14 bases. Per germline, CDR1 SGHDT and CDR2 YYEEEE. The CDR3 totals 15 residues.

This clonotype came up a few times. V gene TRBV5-1 combines with J gene TRBJ2-7; D is uncertain. The V gene lost 4 bases and the J gene lost 4 bases, with 15 bases spanning the gap. The CDR3 length is 14 residues. Germline lookup yields CDR1 SGHRS and CDR2 YFSETQ. The CDR3 loop is CASSRATPGYEQYF. The CDR3 bases are TGCGCCAGCAGCCGGGCGACTCCCGGATACGAGCAGTACTTC.

The CDR3 reads CASSLRPDGTALSYGQYV. CDR3 sequence (DNA): TGTGCCAGCAGCTTGCGCCCAGACGGGACAGCCCTTTCCTACGGGCAGTACGTC. The gene calls are TRBV5-6 and TRBJ2-7; TRBD1 agrees at 7 bases. The germline V gene encodes CDR1 SGHDT and CDR2 YYEEEE. This CDR3 is built from 18 residues.

This rearrangement joins TRBV16 to TRBJ2-1; 7 bases are a match to TRBD2. V trimming: 3 bases; J trimming: 8 bases; junction bases outside the gene matches: 13. CDR3 length equals 16 residues. CDR1 and CDR2 from the germline V gene are KGHSY and FQNENV. DNA of the CDR3: TGTGCCAGCAGCCAGAAATGGGGGGGGGGGTGCGATGAGCAGTTCTTC. Amino acids: CASSQKWGGGCDEQFF. Complete variable domain (other parts from reference TRBV16 and TRBJ2-1): GEEVAQTPKHLVRGEGQKAKLYCAPIKGHSYVFWYQQVLKNEFKFLISFQNENVFDETGMPKERFSAKCLPNSPCSLEIQATKLEDSAVYFCASSQKWGGGCDEQFFGPGTRLTVL.

On this clonotype itself: Since the CDR3 does not end with the conserved phenylalanine or tryptophan, this likely comes from a read error. No DNA is shown, since the ends of the CDR3 on it are uncertain; the CDR3 is the one TCRdb lists. The chain uses TRBV7-9 and TRBJ2-2; TRBD1, the table's D call, lacks a check against the DNA. The germline V gene has CDR1 SEHNR and CDR2 FQNEAQ (reference sequence). The CDR3 adds up to 12 amino acids, both ends counted. The CDR3 protein is CASSSPGQLNTE.

The V and J genes are TRBV15 and TRBJ2-7, with D unresolved. This CDR3 has 14 residues. V lost 3 bases and J lost 10, with 19 bases in between. Germline CDR1 reads LNHNV; CDR2 reads YYDKDF (reference sequence). The CDR3 spells CATSRGTSQDAQYF. CDR3 nucleotide sequence: TGTGCCACCAGCAGGGGCACCAGCCAAGACGCCCAGTACTTC.

This chain joins TRBV6-1 and TRBJ2-7; 8 bases map to TRBD1. With 3 bases clipped from V and 0 bases from J, the junction kept 4 bases outside the gene matches. This CDR3 comprises 15 residues. From germline, CDR1 is MNHNS and CDR2 SASEGT. The CDR3 sequence: CASSDWDRSSYEQYF. The CDR3 coding sequence is TGTGCCAGCAGTGACTGGGACAGGAGCTCCTACGAGCAGTACTTC.

This clonotype was seen a few times. This sequence joins TRBV5-1 and TRBJ2-7; the D is unclear. The CDR3 spans 16 residues. Looked up from germline, CDR1 is SGHRS and CDR2 is YFSETQ. Trimming took 0 bases from V and 2 from J, leaving 15 bases between them. CDR3 coding DNA: TGCGCCAGCAGCTTGGAAGGCAGCCCTTTCACCTACGAGCAGTACTTC. Its translation is CASSLEGSPFTYEQYF.

V is TRBV19 and J is TRBJ1-2; D is uncertain. The V and J ends lost 7 bases and 5 bases respectively, with 14 bases between them. The CDR3 extends over 13 amino acids. CDR1 LNHDA and CDR2 SQIVND come from the germline V gene (reference sequence). In nucleotides, the CDR3 is TGTGCCAGTACCCTTCTGGGGTTTTATGGCTACACCTTC. Amino acid sequence: CASTLLGFYGYTF. The entire variable domain, with the rest obtained from reference TRBV19 and TRBJ1-2, is as follows: DGGITQSPKYLFRKEGQNVTLSCEQNLNHDAMYWYRQDPGQGLRLIYYSQIVNDFQKGDIAEGYSVSREKKESFPLTVTSAQKNPTAFYLCASTLLGFYGYTFGSGTRLTVV.

V is TRBV9 and J is TRBJ1-1, with unresolved D. V lost 4 bases, J lost 11 bases, and 24 bases lay in between. The CDR3 runs 15 residues. Germline V gene lookup returns CDR1 SGDLS and CDR2 YYNGEE. The CDR3 sequence is CASSLSLRSDTQAFF. CDR3 nucleotide sequence: TGTGCCAGCAGCTTAAGTCTGAGGTCGGATACTCAGGCTTTCTTT.

Note on this clonotype: The junction departs from germline at one end; a sequencing error may be responsible. This sequence joins TRBV19 and TRBJ2-1; unclear D gene. The CDR3 consists of 15 residues. The germline V gene has CDR1 LNHDA and CDR2 SQIVND (reference sequence). CDR3 nucleotide sequence: TGTGCCAGTAGTATAGCGGGCGGAGCCTATAATGAGCAGTCCTTC. This encodes CASSIAGGAYNEQSF.

With regard to this clonotype: The junction differs from germline at one of its ends, possibly a read error. This chain connects TRBV7-2 to TRBJ1-6; TRBD1 might be the D (5 bases). The CDR3 consists of 13 residues. Per germline, CDR1 SGHTA and CDR2 FQGNSA. This CDR3 reads CASSWGTGRPLDF. The DNA for the CDR3 is TGCGCCAGCAGCTGGGGGACGGGGAGGCCGCTCGACTTT.